Listed here are 21 T cell receptor beta chains from one sample, sequenced in a study of shared clonotypes between healthy human individuals (TCRdb year 2020). Preparation of the library involved the immunoSEQ multiplex PCR assay. The table comes from immuneACCESS by way of TCRdb, which keeps in-frame sequences with V and J called. Part of the clones is missing from these tables; in studies checked, under half for an unresolved V gene and the rest for unknown reasons. For this sample there are a few million clones; around 92% appear just once. The top ten clonotypes cover around 0.38% of the sample. Material: naive CD4+ T cells from PBMCs. Interpreted using the paper, the cell subset or site label stands for: CD45RA+ positively selected. These receptors were obtained from a man aged 18 to 30 in good health. Some clones in this sample may be carry-over from other donors' samples.

Worth noting for this clone: In the same sample, other DNA sequences code for this CDR3. The genes are TRBV28 and TRBJ1-4, with TRBD1 matching over 7 bases. V was pared by 6 bases and J by 8 bases, with 9 bases of the junction left unmatched. CDR1 and CDR2 from the germline V gene are MDHEN and SYDVKM. The CDR3 runs 14 residues. CDR3 in amino acids: CASSPDRVGEKLFF. CDR3 nucleotides: TGTGCCAGCAGCCCCGACAGGGTAGGGGAAAAACTGTTTTTT.

This chain connects TRBV5-4 to TRBJ1-1, with 7 nucleotides matching TRBD1. In germline, CDR1 is SGHNT, CDR2 YYREEE (reference sequence). The junction had 5 bases not matched to a gene; V was cut back by 2 bases and J by 1 base. CDR3 length: 15 residues. In DNA, the CDR3 is TGTGCCAGCAGCTTACCGGGACAGCAGAACACTGAAGCTTTCTTT. Translation gives CASSLPGQQNTEAFF.

In nucleotides, the CDR3 is TGTGCCAGCAGCTTAGTGGGACTAAAGGCTGAGCAGTTCTTC. This gives the protein CASSLVGLKAEQFF. V and J are TRBV7-2 and TRBJ2-1; the match to TRBD2 covers 7 bases. The germline V gene encodes CDR1 SGHTA and CDR2 FQGNSA. V was pared by 1 base and J by 9 bases, with 6 bases of the junction left unmatched. The CDR3 spans 14 residues.

The V call is TRBV5-4, the J call TRBJ2-7; D uncertain. V lost 8 bases to trimming and J lost 5 bases, with 23 bases between them. CDR1 is SGHNT and CDR2 is YYREEE in the germline V gene (reference sequence). The CDR3 runs 15 residues. CDR3 sequence (DNA): TGTGCCAGTAGCAAAGACCTTTACAGTACCGACGAGCAGTACTTC. Translation: CASSKDLYSTDEQYF. The variable domain in full, completed from reference TRBV5-4 and TRBJ2-7, reads ETGVTQSPTHLIKTRGQQVTLRCSSQSGHNTVSWYQQALGQGPQFIFQYYREEENGRGNFPPRFSGLQFPNYSSELNVNALELDDSALYLCASSKDLYSTDEQYFGPGTRLTVT.

The chain is built from TRBV7-9 and TRBJ2-3; tentatively, D is TRBD1 (5 bases). Trimming removed 4 bases at V and 2 bases at J, with 10 bases between. This CDR3 spans 14 amino acids. Germline CDR1 is SEHNR and CDR2 is FQNEAQ (reference sequence). The CDR3 coding sequence is TGTGCCAGCAGCTGGCAGGGAACCACAGATACGCAGTATTTT. This codes for CASSWQGTTDTQYF.

The chain links TRBV18 to TRBJ2-1; D gene unclear. CDR1 and CDR2 from the germline V gene are KGHSH and LQKENI. V lost 3 bases to trimming and J lost 4 bases, with 7 bases between them. This CDR3 is 13 amino acids long. CDR3 sequence reads: CASSPNKYNEQFF. In nucleotides, the CDR3 is TGTGCCAGCTCACCTAACAAATACAATGAGCAGTTCTTC.

The chain couples TRBV28 to TRBJ2-7; TRBD1 matches 9 bases. Per the germline V gene, CDR1 is MDHEN and CDR2 is SYDVKM. With 5 bases clipped from V and 6 bases from J, the junction kept 14 bases outside the gene matches. This CDR3 has 16 amino acids. In DNA form, the CDR3 reads TGTGCCAGCAGTCGAACCCTCGGGACAGGGTGGCGCGAGCAGTACTTC. Translating it yields CASSRTLGTGWREQYF.

The chain uses TRBV9 and TRBJ2-7; the D call may be TRBD1 or TRBD2 (5 bases each). CDR3 length: 13 amino acids. Per the germline V gene, CDR1 is SGDLS and CDR2 is YYNGEE. V lost 3 bases, J lost 2 bases, and 9 bases lay in between. The CDR3 is CASSDPGPYEQYF. The CDR3 DNA sequence: TGTGCCAGCAGCGATCCGGGGCCCTACGAGCAGTACTTC.

The chain joins TRBV19 to TRBJ2-7; perhaps TRBD2 as D (6 bases). Trimming took off 2 bases at V and 0 bases at J, with 8 bases between the two ends. CDR1 and CDR2 (germline): LNHDA, SQIVND (reference sequence). CDR3 size: 14 residues. The CDR3 nucleotides read TGTGCCAGTAGTATATCGGGGGACTCCTACGAGCAGTACTTC. It yields the protein CASSISGDSYEQYF.

The rearrangement links TRBV29-1 to TRBJ2-7; 9 nucleotides agree with TRBD2. The CDR3 contains 14 residues. CDR1 SQVTM and CDR2 ANQGSEA come from the germline V gene. V trimming: 4 bases; J trimming: 7 bases; junction bases outside the gene matches: 11. The CDR3 nucleotides read TGCAGCGTTGGCCCCGGGACTAGCTTACGGGAGCAGTACTTC. This sequence encodes CSVGPGTSLREQYF.

The chain has TRBV7-2 and TRBJ1-1, with D possibly TRBD1 on 5 matching bases. The germline V and J ends were trimmed by 3 bases and 4 bases, with 12 bases remaining between them. There are 14 residues in the CDR3. The germline V gene has CDR1 SGHTA and CDR2 FQGNSA. The CDR3 DNA is TGTGCCAGCAGCTTTGGGGCGCAGGGCACTGAAGCTTTCTTT. It encodes CASSFGAQGTEAFF.

The chain recombines TRBV6-1 with TRBJ1-5; 9 nucleotides align to TRBD1. V dropped 3 bases and J dropped 6; count of bases not matched to a gene: 6. CDR3 size: 15 residues. Germline V gene lookup returns CDR1 MNHNS and CDR2 SASEGT. CDR3 residues: CASSEGTGSVQPQHF. The CDR3 DNA reads TGTGCCAGCAGTGAGGGGACAGGGTCTGTTCAGCCCCAGCATTTT.

The CDR3 DNA is TGTGCCAGCAGCCAAGATCCAAGCGGGAGGGCCAACAATGAGCAGTTCTTC. This encodes CASSQDPSGRANNEQFF. This chain connects TRBV4-2 to TRBJ2-1; 10 positions match TRBD2. This CDR3 spans 17 amino acids. The V and J ends lost 0 bases and 5 bases, in that order; junction bases with no gene match: 7. CDR1 is LGHNA and CDR2 is YNFKEQ in the germline V gene.

CDR3 protein: CASSIPGSAFYGYTF. The DNA for the CDR3 is TGTGCCAGTAGTATTCCAGGGTCCGCTTTCTATGGCTACACCTTC. J is TRBJ1-2 and V is TRBV19; tentatively, D is TRBD1 (5 bases). The germline V gene encodes CDR1 LNHDA and CDR2 SQIVND (reference sequence). The CDR3 has 15 residues. V lost 3 bases, J lost 4 bases, and 15 bases lay in between.

The gene calls are TRBV28 and TRBJ1-2, with TRBD1 matching over 9 bases. This CDR3 contains 13 residues. V dropped 6 bases and J dropped 6; count of bases not matched to a gene: 5. CDR1 and CDR2 (germline): MDHEN, SYDVKM. The CDR3 sequence: CASRNRQGDGYTF. In DNA, the CDR3 is TGTGCCAGCAGGAATCGACAGGGGGATGGCTACACCTTC.

The V call is TRBV28, the J call TRBJ2-1, with TRBD2 matching over 11 bases. V gave up 5 bases and J gave up 2 bases; unmatched junction bases: 5. The CDR3 contains 16 residues. The V gene's germline CDR1 is MDHEN and CDR2 SYDVKM. CDR3 protein: CASSTLAGAAYNEQFF. The CDR3 nucleotides are TGTGCCAGCAGTACACTAGCGGGGGCCGCCTACAATGAGCAGTTCTTC. The whole variable domain, filled in from reference TRBV28 and TRBJ2-1, reads DVKVTQSSRYLVKRTGEKVFLECVQDMDHENMFWYRQDPGLGLRLIYFSYDVKMKEKGDIPEGYSVSREKKERFSLILESASTNQTSMYLCASSTLAGAAYNEQFFGPGTRLTVL.

Of note for this clone: In the same sample, other DNA sequences code for this CDR3. The chain joins TRBV28 to TRBJ1-5; D call uncertain. The CDR3 consists of 14 residues. The germline V and J ends were trimmed by 2 bases and 3 bases, with 8 bases remaining between them. Germline assignment: CDR1 MDHEN and CDR2 SYDVKM. The CDR3 reads CASSLRGNNQPQHF. CDR3 coding DNA: TGTGCCAGCAGTTTAAGAGGGAACAATCAGCCCCAGCATTTT.

The CDR3 region is CASGGAGETDEQYF. The CDR3 region has the DNA TGTGCCAGCGGCGGGGCAGGGGAGACGGACGAGCAGTACTTC. This chain connects TRBV5-4 to TRBJ2-7; perhaps D is TRBD1 or TRBD2 (6 bases each). The CDR3 spans 14 residues. Germline-derived CDR1 and CDR2 are SGHNT and YYREEE (reference sequence). V lost 7 bases, J lost 5 bases, and 19 bases lay in between.

V is TRBV28 and J is TRBJ1-1, with 8 bases that match TRBD1. CDR1 MDHEN and CDR2 SYDVKM come from the germline V gene. V lost 5 bases to trimming and J lost 1 base; unmatched junction nucleotides: 6. The CDR3 sequence is 15 residues long. Here the CDR3 reads CASSPPGTGNTEAFF. CDR3 sequence (DNA): TGTGCCAGCAGTCCCCCGGGGACAGGGAACACTGAAGCTTTCTTT.

J is TRBJ2-3 and V is TRBV7-3; weak D call: TRBD1 (5 bases). CDR3 length equals 16 residues. V dropped 0 bases and J dropped 0 bases, with 10 bases sitting between them. Germline V gives CDR1 SGHTA, CDR2 FQGTGA. The CDR3 spells CASSLTAGPSTDTQYF. The CDR3 DNA reads TGTGCCAGCAGCTTAACAGCAGGGCCTAGCACAGATACGCAGTATTTT.

In the case of this clone: This sample also contains other DNA sequences that code for the same CDR3. V is TRBV9 and J is TRBJ2-1; 11 bases match TRBD2. The CDR3 length is 16 residues. CDR1 and CDR2 from the germline V gene are SGDLS and YYNGEE. Germline trimming cut 4 bases from V and 7 bases from J; bases unmatched to any gene: 10. CDR3 region: CASSSTGTSGRNEQFF. The CDR3 DNA follows: TGTGCCAGCAGCTCCACCGGGACTAGCGGTCGGAATGAGCAGTTCTTC.